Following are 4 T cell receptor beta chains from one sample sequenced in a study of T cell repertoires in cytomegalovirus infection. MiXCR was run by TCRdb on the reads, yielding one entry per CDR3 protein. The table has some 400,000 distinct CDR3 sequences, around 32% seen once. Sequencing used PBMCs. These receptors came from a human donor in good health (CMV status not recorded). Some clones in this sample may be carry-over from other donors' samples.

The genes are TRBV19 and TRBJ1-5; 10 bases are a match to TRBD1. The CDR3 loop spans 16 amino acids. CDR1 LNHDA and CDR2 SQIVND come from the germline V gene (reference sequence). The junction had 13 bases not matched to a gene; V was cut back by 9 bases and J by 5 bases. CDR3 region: CASRRGTGVNDQPQHF. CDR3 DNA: TGTGCCAGCAGGAGGGGGACAGGGGTAAACGATCAGCCCCAGCATTTT.

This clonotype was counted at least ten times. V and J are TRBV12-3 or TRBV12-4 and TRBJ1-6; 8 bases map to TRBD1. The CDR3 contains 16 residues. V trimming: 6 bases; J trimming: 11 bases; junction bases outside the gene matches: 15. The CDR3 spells CASSQGATGVWTPLHF. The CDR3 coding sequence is TGTGCCAGCAGCCAGGGGGCTACAGGGGTCTGGACACCCCTCCACTTT.

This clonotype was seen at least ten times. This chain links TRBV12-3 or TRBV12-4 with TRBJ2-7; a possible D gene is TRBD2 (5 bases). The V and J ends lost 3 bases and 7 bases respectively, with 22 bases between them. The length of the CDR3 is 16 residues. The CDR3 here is CASSFILGGRLGEQYF. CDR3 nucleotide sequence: TGTGCCAGCAGTTTTATCCTTGGCGGGCGTCTCGGGGAGCAGTACTTC.

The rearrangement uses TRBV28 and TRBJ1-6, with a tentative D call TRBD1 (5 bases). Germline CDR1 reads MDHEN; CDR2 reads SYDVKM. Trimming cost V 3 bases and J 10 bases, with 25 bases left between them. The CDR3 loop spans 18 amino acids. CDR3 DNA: TGTGCCAGCAGTTTGGTGGGGCCACACGTTGACGGCGAATCACCCCTCCACTTT. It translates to CASSLVGPHVDGESPLHF.